Described below is a single T cell receptor (beta chain) sequence and its context. The CDR3 is 14 residues long. V shed 6 bases and J shed 8 bases, with 19 bases lying between them. Germline V gene sequence: CDR1 LGHDT, CDR2 YNNKEL (reference sequence). These data belong to a study of blood T cell repertoires in COVID-19. At the level of the study: T cells, B-cell-depleted T cells, or PBMCs provided the cDNA or gDNA that served as material.

Authors' analysis steps: Reference gene primers were amplified, and this amplification served to estimate nucleated cell counts. Using immunoSEQ multiplex PCR, the repertoire was profiled, and TCRdb retains in-frame clones only, with some absent. From that table come the V and J calls and clone size; the DNA was used to work out D and trimming. The sample lists approximately 450,000 clones; around 89% were seen once. Sequencing was performed on peripheral blood. The sequence was obtained from a woman aged 25 to 39 with acute or convalescent COVID-19. V and J are TRBV3-1 (or the pseudogene TRBV3-2) and TRBJ1-1; D possibly corresponds to TRBD1 (6 bases). The chain's CDR3 is CASSSEDRPKEAFF. DNA of the CDR3: TGTGCCAGCAGTTCCGAGGACAGACCGAAAGAAGCTTTCTTT.